Presented here are 16 T cell receptor beta chains from one specimen sequenced in a study of Tregs in tolerant kidney transplant recipients. Related graft donors supplied nonmyeloablative bone marrow transplants, and mixed chimerism was transient. Only in-frame clones appear in the TCRdb table, and some are missing; sequencing was by immunoSEQ multiplex PCR. The sample contains 81,000 or so clones, about 91% of which appear only once. The sample here was CD4+ T cells from blood (PBMCs), taken 24 months after the transplant. The receptors originated from a human patient who received a combined kidney and bone marrow transplant. These T cells may partly come from the graft donor.

This chain uses TRBV27 with TRBJ1-6, with 12 positions matching TRBD1. V lost 5 bases, J lost 9 bases, and 2 bases stayed unmatched. This CDR3 comprises 14 residues. Germline CDR1 MNHEY, CDR2 SMNVEV (reference sequence). The CDR3: CASSGDRGRSPLHF. CDR3 DNA: TGTGCCAGCAGTGGGGACAGGGGGCGTTCACCCCTCCACTTT.

This chain connects TRBV6-5 to TRBJ1-1; weak D call: TRBD1 (6 bases). Germline V lookup: CDR1 MNHEY, CDR2 SVGAGI. V lost 7 bases and J lost 5, with 20 bases in between. The CDR3 loop spans 15 amino acids. CDR3 residues: CASNPHRDERTEAFF. CDR3 DNA sequence: TGTGCCAGCAATCCCCACAGGGATGAACGAACTGAAGCTTTCTTT.

This clone was seen just once. The V call is TRBV11-1, the J call TRBJ1-6; no clear D gene. V was clipped by 4 bases and J by 4 bases, with 8 bases between them. CDR3 length: 14 residues. Germline V gives CDR1 SGHAT, CDR2 FQDESV (reference sequence). In DNA form, the CDR3 reads TGTGCCAGCAGCTCGGGGTCTTATAATTCACCCCTCCACTTT. This encodes CASSSGSYNSPLHF.

The J gene is TRBJ2-5, the V gene TRBV5-1, with a weak D call TRBD2 (5 bases). The CDR3 runs to 15 residues. Trimming cost V 4 bases and J 4 bases, with 17 bases left between them. The germline V gene has CDR1 SGHRS and CDR2 YFSETQ. CDR3 sequence reads: CASSPRTGELETQYF. The CDR3 coding sequence is TGCGCCAGCAGCCCCCGCACCGGGGAATTAGAGACCCAGTACTTC.

V gene TRBV5-1 combines with J gene TRBJ2-3; TRBD1 matches 8 bases. The V gene end was trimmed by 4 bases and the J gene end by 0 bases; junction bases not matched to a gene: 16. From germline, CDR1 is SGHRS and CDR2 YFSETQ. The CDR3 consists of 19 residues. CDR3 DNA sequence: TGCGCCAGCAGCCGTGCTGGGACAGGCGACATCTCTAGCACAGATACGCAGTATTTT. It specifies CASSRAGTGDISSTDTQYF.

DNA for the CDR3: TGTGCCAGCAGCCAGGCCTACGAGCAGTACTTC. Encoded protein: CASSQAYEQYF. The V call is TRBV7-2, the J call TRBJ2-7, with D unresolved. This CDR3 has 11 residues. The V gene lost 5 bases and the J gene lost 2 bases, with 4 bases spanning the gap. Germline values: CDR1 SGHTA, CDR2 FQGNSA.

V and J are TRBV29-1 and TRBJ2-3; a weak D match, TRBD1 (6 bases). Germline lookup yields CDR1 SQVTM and CDR2 ANQGSEA. This CDR3 has 14 residues. The V and J ends lost 3 bases and 3 bases respectively, with 13 bases between them. The CDR3: CSVEATGLTDTQYF. CDR3 in DNA: TGCAGCGTTGAGGCGACAGGTTTGACAGATACGCAGTATTTT.

This clone was observed once. Other DNA variants within this sample encode the same CDR3. In DNA, the CDR3 is TGTGCCAGCTCACCACCCTACGTACGACAGGGTCTCTTTAATTCACCCCTCCACTTT. Translation gives CASSPPYVRQGLFNSPLHF. The genes are TRBV18 and TRBJ1-6; 7 bases align to TRBD1. The CDR3 loop spans 19 amino acids. The ends lost 0 bases at V and 6 bases at J; junction bases unmatched: 14. Germline V CDR1 and CDR2: KGHSH, LQKENI.

Remarks on this clone: The junction differs from germline at one of its ends, possibly a read error. The sample holds other DNA sequences that translate to the same CDR3. The chain employs TRBV7-3 and TRBJ1-6, with 10 positions matching TRBD1. CDR1 and CDR2 from the germline V gene are SGHTA and FQGTGA. The CDR3 is 17 residues long. The CDR3 protein is CASSLRKGQGDNSPLHF. CDR3 DNA sequence: TGTGCCAGCAGCTTAAGGAAAGGACAGGGGGATAATTCCCCCCTCCACTTT.

This clone has just one count. V usage is TRBV5-1 and J usage is TRBJ2-7, with D possibly TRBD1 on 6 matching bases. From germline, CDR1 is SGHRS and CDR2 YFSETQ. The CDR3 is made up of 14 amino acids. V shed 0 bases and J shed 3 bases, with 10 bases lying between them. CDR3: CASSLAQGSYEQYF. In DNA form, the CDR3 reads TGCGCCAGCAGCTTGGCCCAGGGGAGCTACGAGCAGTACTTC.

The V gene is TRBV6-6, the J gene TRBJ2-5, with D unresolved. The V and J ends lost 6 bases and 0 bases respectively, with 11 bases between them. CDR3 length: 14 residues. CDR1 is MNHNY, CDR2 SVGAGI, per germline (reference sequence). CDR3 protein: CASRSKEYQETQYF. In DNA form, the CDR3 reads TGTGCCAGCAGGTCAAAGGAGTACCAAGAGACCCAGTACTTC.

This chain joins TRBV10-3 and TRBJ2-3; no reliable D call. This CDR3 region has 12 residues. The V and J ends lost 4 bases and 0 bases respectively, with 2 bases between them. Germline V gives CDR1 ENHRY, CDR2 SYGVKD. The CDR3 loop reads CAISVSTDTQYF. DNA of the CDR3: TGTGCCATCAGTGTAAGCACAGATACGCAGTATTTT.

The rearrangement links TRBV19 to TRBJ2-2, with TRBD1 matching 7 bases. The V gene's germline CDR1 is LNHDA and CDR2 SQIVND (reference sequence). This CDR3 comprises 17 residues. J was trimmed by 0 bases and V by 4 bases; bases with no gene match: 8. In DNA, the CDR3 is TGTGCCAGTAGTACTCAATATGGGACAGCGAACACCGGGGAGCTGTTTTTT. This codes for CASSTQYGTANTGELFF.

This chain's CDR3 is CASSTSRNQPQHF. The CDR3 region has the DNA TGTGCCAGCTCTACCTCGCGTAATCAGCCCCAGCATTTT. This rearrangement joins TRBV19 to TRBJ1-5; D unclear. Germline CDR1 is LNHDA and CDR2 is SQIVND (reference sequence). The V gene lost 9 bases and the J gene lost 4 bases, with 13 bases spanning the gap. The length of the CDR3 is 13 residues.

CDR3: CASSARQGARGAFF. The CDR3 nucleotides read TGTGCCAGCAGTGCCCGACAGGGGGCGCGGGGAGCTTTCTTT. V usage is TRBV28 and J usage is TRBJ1-1; the match to TRBD1 covers 10 bases. Germline CDR1 and CDR2: MDHEN and SYDVKM. CDR3 length equals 14 residues. Losses at the gene ends were 5 bases for V and 10 bases for J; bases not matched to a gene: 10. Using reference TRBV28 and TRBJ1-1 for the parts outside the CDR3, the full variable domain is DVKVTQSSRYLVKRTGEKVFLECVQDMDHENMFWYRQDPGLGLRLIYFSYDVKMKEKGDIPEGYSVSREKKERFSLILESASTNQTSMYLCASSARQGARGAFFGQGTRLTVV.

The V call is TRBV19, the J call TRBJ2-2; D is possibly TRBD1 (6 bases). CDR1 LNHDA and CDR2 SQIVND come from the germline V gene (reference sequence). The CDR3 totals 12 residues. CDR3 residues: CASGVGAGELFF. Here the CDR3 DNA reads TGTGCATCAGGGGTGGGTGCCGGGGAGCTGTTTTTT.